This T cell receptor beta chain was sequenced for a study of blood T cell repertoires in COVID-19. Only one count was recorded for this clone. In the original processing: It was from reference gene primer amplification that nucleated cell counts were estimated. Using immunoSEQ multiplex PCR, the repertoire was profiled, and TCRdb retains in-frame clones only, with some absent. V, J and clone size are taken as reported in that table, and D and trimming were inferred from the DNA itself. The table records some 400,000 clones, roughly 80% of them present only once. The CDR3 runs 17 residues. V dropped 4 bases and J dropped 4 bases, with 23 bases sitting between them. Germline CDR1 and CDR2: SGHDT and YYEEEE.

The receptor's source is a human donor with acute or convalescent COVID-19. The donor label of this sample is uncertain. The chain employs TRBV5-6 and TRBJ1-2, with a possible D match to TRBD1 (5 bases). The sample comprised peripheral blood. CDR3 nucleotides: TGTGCCAGCAGCCCGGTGGGGCAAACCCGGGTGGGCTATGGCTACACCTTC. Translating gives CASSPVGQTRVGYGYTF.